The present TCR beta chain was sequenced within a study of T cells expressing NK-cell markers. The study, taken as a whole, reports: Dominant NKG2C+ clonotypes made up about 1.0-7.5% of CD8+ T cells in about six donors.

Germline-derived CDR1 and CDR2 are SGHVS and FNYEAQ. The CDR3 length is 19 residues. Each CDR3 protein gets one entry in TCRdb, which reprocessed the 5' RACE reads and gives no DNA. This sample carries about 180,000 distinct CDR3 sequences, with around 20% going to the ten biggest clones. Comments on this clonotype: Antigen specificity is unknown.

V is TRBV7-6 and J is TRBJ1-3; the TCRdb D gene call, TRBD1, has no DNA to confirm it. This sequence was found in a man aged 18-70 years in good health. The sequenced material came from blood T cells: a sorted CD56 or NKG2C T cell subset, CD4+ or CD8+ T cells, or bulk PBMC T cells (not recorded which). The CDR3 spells CASSSQGAFNPSSGNTIYF.